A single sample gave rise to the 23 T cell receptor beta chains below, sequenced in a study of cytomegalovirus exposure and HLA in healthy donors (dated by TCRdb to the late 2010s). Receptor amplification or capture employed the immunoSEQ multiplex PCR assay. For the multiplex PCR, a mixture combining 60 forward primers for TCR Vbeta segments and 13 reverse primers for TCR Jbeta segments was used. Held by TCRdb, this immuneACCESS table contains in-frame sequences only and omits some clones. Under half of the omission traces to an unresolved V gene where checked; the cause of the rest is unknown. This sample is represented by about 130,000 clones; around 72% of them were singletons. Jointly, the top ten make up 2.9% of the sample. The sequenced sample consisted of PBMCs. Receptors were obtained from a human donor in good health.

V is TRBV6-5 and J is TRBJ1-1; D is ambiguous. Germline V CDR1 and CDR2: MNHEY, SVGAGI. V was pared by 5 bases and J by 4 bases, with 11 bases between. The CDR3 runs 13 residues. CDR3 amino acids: CASSPGMGTEAFF. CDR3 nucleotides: TGTGCCAGCAGTCCCGGGATGGGCACTGAAGCTTTCTTT.

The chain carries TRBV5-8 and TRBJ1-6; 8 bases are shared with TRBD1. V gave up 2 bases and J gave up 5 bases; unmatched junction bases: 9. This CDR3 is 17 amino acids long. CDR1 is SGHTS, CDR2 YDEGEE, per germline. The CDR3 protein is CASSLGQGALDNSPLHF. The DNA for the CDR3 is TGTGCCAGCAGCTTAGGGCAGGGGGCGTTGGATAATTCACCCCTCCACTTT.

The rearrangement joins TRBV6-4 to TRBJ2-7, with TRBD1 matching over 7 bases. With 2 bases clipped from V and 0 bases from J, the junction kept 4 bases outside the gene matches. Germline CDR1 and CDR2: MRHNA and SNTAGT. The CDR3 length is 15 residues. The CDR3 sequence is CASSDPGGFSYEQYF. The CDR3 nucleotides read TGTGCCAGCAGTGACCCAGGGGGATTCTCCTACGAGCAGTACTTC.

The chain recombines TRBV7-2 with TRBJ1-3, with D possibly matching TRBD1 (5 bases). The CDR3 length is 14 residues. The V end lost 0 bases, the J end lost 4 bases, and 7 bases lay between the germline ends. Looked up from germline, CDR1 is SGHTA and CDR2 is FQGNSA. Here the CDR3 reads CASSLARQGNTIYF. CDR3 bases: TGTGCCAGCAGCTTAGCGAGACAGGGAAACACCATATATTTT.

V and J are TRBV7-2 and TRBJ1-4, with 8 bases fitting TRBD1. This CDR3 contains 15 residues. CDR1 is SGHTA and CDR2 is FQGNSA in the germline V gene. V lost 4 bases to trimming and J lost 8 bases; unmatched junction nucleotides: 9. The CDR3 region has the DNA TGTGCCAGCAGCTCTCACAGGGGGGCAGTCGAAAAACTGTTTTTT. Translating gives CASSSHRGAVEKLFF.

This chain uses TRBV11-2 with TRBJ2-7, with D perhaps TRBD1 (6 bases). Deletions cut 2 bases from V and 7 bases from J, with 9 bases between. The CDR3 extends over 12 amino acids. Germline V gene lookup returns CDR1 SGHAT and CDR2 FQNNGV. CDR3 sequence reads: CASSLSRGEQYF. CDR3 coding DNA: TGTGCCAGCAGCTTATCTAGGGGGGAGCAGTACTTC.

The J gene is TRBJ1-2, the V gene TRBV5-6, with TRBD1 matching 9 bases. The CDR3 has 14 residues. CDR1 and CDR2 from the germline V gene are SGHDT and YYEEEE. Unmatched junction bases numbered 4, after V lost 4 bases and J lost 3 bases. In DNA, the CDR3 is TGTGCCAGCAGCGGGGACAGGGCTTACTATGGCTACACCTTC. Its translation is CASSGDRAYYGYTF.

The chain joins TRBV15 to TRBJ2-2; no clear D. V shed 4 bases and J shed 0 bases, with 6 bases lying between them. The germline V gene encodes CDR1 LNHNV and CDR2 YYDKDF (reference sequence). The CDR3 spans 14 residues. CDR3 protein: CATSTVTNTGELFF. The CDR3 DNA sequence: TGTGCCACCAGCACAGTAACGAACACCGGGGAGCTGTTTTTT.

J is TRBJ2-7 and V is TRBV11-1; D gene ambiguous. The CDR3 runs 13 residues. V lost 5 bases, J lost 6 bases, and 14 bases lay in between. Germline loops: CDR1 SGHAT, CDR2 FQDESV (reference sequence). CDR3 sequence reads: CASSVSELSEQYF. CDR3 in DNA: TGTGCCAGCAGCGTCTCGGAGCTCTCCGAGCAGTACTTC.

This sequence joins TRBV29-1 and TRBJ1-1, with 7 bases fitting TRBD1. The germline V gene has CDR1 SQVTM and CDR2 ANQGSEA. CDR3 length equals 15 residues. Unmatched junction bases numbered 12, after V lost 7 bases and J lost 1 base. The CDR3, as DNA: TGCAGCGCCGAAACACAGGGGATAAAGAACACTGAAGCTTTCTTT. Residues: CSAETQGIKNTEAFF. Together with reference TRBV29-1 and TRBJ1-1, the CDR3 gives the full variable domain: SAVISQKPSRDICQRGTSLTIQCQVDSQVTMMFWYRQQPGQSLTLIATANQGSEATYESGFVIDKFPISRPNLTFSTLTVSNMSPEDSSIYLCSAETQGIKNTEAFFGQGTRLTVV.

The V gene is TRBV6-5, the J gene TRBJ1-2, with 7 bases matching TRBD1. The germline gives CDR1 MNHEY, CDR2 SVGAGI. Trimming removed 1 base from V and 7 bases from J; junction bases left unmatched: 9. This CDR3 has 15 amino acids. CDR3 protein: CASSYFRTGFSGYTF. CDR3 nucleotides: TGTGCCAGCAGTTACTTCCGGACAGGCTTTTCTGGCTACACCTTC.

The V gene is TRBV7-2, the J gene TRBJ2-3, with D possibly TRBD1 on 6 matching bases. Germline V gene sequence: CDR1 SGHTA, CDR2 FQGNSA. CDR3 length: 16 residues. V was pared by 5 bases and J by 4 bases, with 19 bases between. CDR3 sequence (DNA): TGTGCCAGCAGCCCGCATCCCGGGACAACTGCAGATACGCAGTATTTT. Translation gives CASSPHPGTTADTQYF.

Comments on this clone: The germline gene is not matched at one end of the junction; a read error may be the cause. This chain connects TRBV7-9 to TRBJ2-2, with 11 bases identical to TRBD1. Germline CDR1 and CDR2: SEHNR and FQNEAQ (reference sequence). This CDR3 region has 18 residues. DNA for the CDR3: TGTTCCAGCAGCTTAGCGCTCGGGACAGGGGGAAGGACCGGGGAGCTGTTTTTT. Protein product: CSSSLALGTGGRTGELFF.

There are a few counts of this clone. CDR3 loop: CASSLLGTGKAFF. In DNA, the CDR3 is TGTGCCAGCAGTTTATTAGGGACAGGAAAAGCTTTCTTT. The V gene is TRBV28, the J gene TRBJ1-1; 8 positions agree with TRBD1. This CDR3 contains 13 residues. CDR1 and CDR2 (germline): MDHEN, SYDVKM. Trimming removed 1 base from V and 9 bases from J; junction bases left unmatched: 4.

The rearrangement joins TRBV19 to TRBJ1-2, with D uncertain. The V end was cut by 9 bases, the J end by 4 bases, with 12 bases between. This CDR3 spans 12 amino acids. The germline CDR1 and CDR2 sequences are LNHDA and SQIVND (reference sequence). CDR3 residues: CASGGSVYGYTF. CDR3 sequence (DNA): TGTGCCAGCGGAGGGTCGGTCTATGGCTACACCTTC.

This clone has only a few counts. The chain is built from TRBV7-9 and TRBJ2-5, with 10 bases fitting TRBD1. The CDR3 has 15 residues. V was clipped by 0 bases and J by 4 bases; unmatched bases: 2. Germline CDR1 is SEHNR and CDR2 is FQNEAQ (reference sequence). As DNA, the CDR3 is TGTGCCAGCAGCTTAGCGACAGGGGGCAGAGAGACCCAGTACTTC. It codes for CASSLATGGRETQYF.

As DNA, the CDR3 is TGTGCCAGCAGCTTAGAGGGGACAGGGGACTACGAGCAGTACTTC. It yields the protein CASSLEGTGDYEQYF. This chain uses TRBV7-8 with TRBJ2-5, with 10 bases aligning to TRBD1. The DNA end is more similar to TRBJ2-7, so the J call may be wrong. The CDR3 extends over 15 amino acids. Germline assignment: CDR1 SGHVS and CDR2 FQNEAQ.

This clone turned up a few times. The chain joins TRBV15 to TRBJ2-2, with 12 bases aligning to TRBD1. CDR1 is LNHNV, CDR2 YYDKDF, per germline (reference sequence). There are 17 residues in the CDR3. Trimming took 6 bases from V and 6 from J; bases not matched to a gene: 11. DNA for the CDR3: TGTGCCACCAGACCCGGCGGGGGACAGGGGGCTTCCGGGGAGCTGTTTTTT. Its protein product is CATRPGGGQGASGELFF.

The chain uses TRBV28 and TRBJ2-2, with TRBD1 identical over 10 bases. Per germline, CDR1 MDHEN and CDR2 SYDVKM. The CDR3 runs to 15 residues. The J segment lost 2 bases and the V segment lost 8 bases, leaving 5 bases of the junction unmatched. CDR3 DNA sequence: TGTGCCAGCCGGCGACAGGGGGCAAACACCGGGGAGCTGTTTTTT. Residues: CASRRQGANTGELFF.

The CDR3 here is CASSHDRVLPTEAFF. CDR3 DNA: TGTGCCAGCAGTCATGACAGGGTTCTCCCAACTGAAGCTTTCTTT. This sequence joins TRBV6-5 and TRBJ1-1, with TRBD1 matching 7 bases. In germline, CDR1 is MNHEY, CDR2 SVGAGI. CDR3 length: 15 residues. V lost 5 bases to trimming and J lost 5 bases; unmatched junction nucleotides: 11.

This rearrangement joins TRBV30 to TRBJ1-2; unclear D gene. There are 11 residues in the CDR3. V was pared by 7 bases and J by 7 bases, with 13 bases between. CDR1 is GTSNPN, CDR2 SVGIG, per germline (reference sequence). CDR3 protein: CAYQPEVGYTF. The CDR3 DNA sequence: TGTGCCTATCAACCGGAGGTTGGCTACACCTTC. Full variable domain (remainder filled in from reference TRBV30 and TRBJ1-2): SQTIHQWPATLVQPVGSPLSLECTVEGTSNPNLYWYRQAAGRGLQLLFYSVGIGQISSEVPQNLSASRPQDRQFILSSKKLLLSDSGFYLCAYQPEVGYTFGSGTRLTVV.

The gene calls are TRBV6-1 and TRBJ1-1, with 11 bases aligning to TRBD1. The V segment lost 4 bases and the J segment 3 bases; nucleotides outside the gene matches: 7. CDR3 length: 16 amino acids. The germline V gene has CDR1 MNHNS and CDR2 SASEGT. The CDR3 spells CASSADRGRTHTEAFF. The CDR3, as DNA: TGTGCCAGCAGTGCGGACAGGGGGCGAACGCACACTGAAGCTTTCTTT.

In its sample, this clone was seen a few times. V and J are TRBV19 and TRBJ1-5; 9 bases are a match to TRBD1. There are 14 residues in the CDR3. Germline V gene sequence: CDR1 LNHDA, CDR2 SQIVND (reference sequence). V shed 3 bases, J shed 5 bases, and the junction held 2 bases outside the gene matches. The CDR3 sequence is CASSMDRGDQPQHF. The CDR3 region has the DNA TGTGCCAGTAGTATGGACAGGGGTGATCAGCCCCAGCATTTT. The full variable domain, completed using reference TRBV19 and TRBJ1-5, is DGGITQSPKYLFRKEGQNVTLSCEQNLNHDAMYWYRQDPGQGLRLIYYSQIVNDFQKGDIAEGYSVSREKKESFPLTVTSAQKNPTAFYLCASSMDRGDQPQHFGDGTRLSIL.